A single sample is the source of the 10 T cell receptor beta chains below, sequenced in a study of blood T cell repertoires in COVID-19. Profiled with immunoSEQ multiplex PCR; TCRdb holds only in-frame clones, not every one. The table records some 290,000 clones, approximately 89% of them present only once. Material for sequencing was PBMCs or T cells enriched from blood (not recorded which). These receptor sequences come from a woman in her 30s who had recovered from COVID-19.

J is TRBJ2-1 and V is TRBV3-1 (or the pseudogene TRBV3-2); D gene ambiguous. The V gene lost 4 bases and the J gene lost 0 bases, with 10 bases spanning the gap. The CDR3 runs 15 residues. Looked up from germline, CDR1 is LGHDT and CDR2 is YNNKEL (reference sequence). The CDR3 nucleotides read TGTGCCAGCAGCCGAGACACGAGCTCCTACAATGAGCAGTTCTTC. Protein: CASSRDTSSYNEQFF.

The gene calls are TRBV3-1 (or the pseudogene TRBV3-2) and TRBJ1-2, with 9 nucleotides matching TRBD1. Germline CDR1 reads LGHDT; CDR2 reads YNNKEL (reference sequence). Trimming removed 2 bases from V and 7 bases from J; junction bases left unmatched: 8. The CDR3 covers 15 residues. CDR3 region: CASSQTDRGGGGYTF. As DNA, the CDR3 is TGTGCCAGCAGCCAAACGGACAGGGGAGGGGGTGGCTACACCTTC.

Of note for this clone: Other DNA variants within this sample encode the same CDR3. Here the CDR3 reads CAWSVQVDQPQHF. The CDR3 nucleotides read TGTGCCTGGAGTGTACAGGTCGATCAGCCCCAGCATTTT. V and J are TRBV30 and TRBJ1-5; D perhaps matches TRBD1 (5 bases). The germline V gene has CDR1 GTSNPN and CDR2 SVGIG (reference sequence). This CDR3 has 13 amino acids. Trimming took 0 bases from V and 5 from J, leaving 8 bases between them.

This clone was observed a few times. V is TRBV9 and J is TRBJ1-2; TRBD1 matches at 7 bases. V trimming: 1 base; J trimming: 0 bases; junction bases outside the gene matches: 3. The CDR3 loop spans 15 amino acids. The germline gives CDR1 SGDLS, CDR2 YYNGEE. The CDR3 sequence: CASSVTGASNYGYTF. The CDR3 nucleotides are TGTGCCAGCAGCGTAACAGGGGCATCTAACTATGGCTACACCTTC.

The chain has TRBV7-6 and TRBJ2-5; 11 bases are a match to TRBD2. V dropped 2 bases and J dropped 2; count of bases not matched to a gene: 1. This CDR3 comprises 15 residues. CDR1 and CDR2 from the germline V gene are SGHVS and FNYEAQ. CDR3 sequence (DNA): TGTGCCAGCAGCTTAAGGACTAGCGGGCAAGAGACCCAGTACTTC. It translates to CASSLRTSGQETQYF.

The V and J genes are TRBV15 and TRBJ1-1, with 7 nucleotides matching TRBD1. From germline, CDR1 is LNHNV and CDR2 YYDKDF (reference sequence). Trimming removed 6 bases from V and 1 base from J; junction bases left unmatched: 5. The CDR3 runs 14 residues. The CDR3 is CATRDWTGNTEAFF. The CDR3 DNA sequence: TGTGCCACCAGGGATTGGACAGGGAACACTGAAGCTTTCTTT.

V and J are TRBV6-2 or TRBV6-3 and TRBJ2-2; 10 nucleotides agree with TRBD1. The CDR3 runs to 15 residues. Germline CDR1 reads MNHEY; CDR2 reads SVGEGT. The J segment lost 7 bases and the V segment lost 5 bases, leaving 7 bases of the junction unmatched. DNA for the CDR3: TGTGCCAGCAGTGGGGACAGGGGTTATTTCGGGGAGCTGTTTTTT. This sequence encodes CASSGDRGYFGELFF.

This chain connects TRBV5-6 to TRBJ2-1; D might be TRBD2 (6 bases). Trimming took 6 bases from V and 7 from J, leaving 8 bases between them. CDR3 length: 11 amino acids. Germline CDR1 reads SGHDT; CDR2 reads YYEEEE. The CDR3 region has the DNA TGTGCCAGCAACCGGGAGAATGAGCAGTTCTTC. As protein: CASNRENEQFF.

This clone occurred once. For the CDR3, the DNA is TGTGCCTGGAGTGGAGCTGGTGAGGCTTTCTTT. Protein product: CAWSGAGEAFF. The chain couples TRBV30 to TRBJ1-1; no clear D. Trimming took off 1 base at V and 11 bases at J, with 11 bases between the two ends. The CDR3 totals 11 residues. Germline V gene lookup returns CDR1 GTSNPN and CDR2 SVGIG (reference sequence). The full variable domain, in which reference TRBV30 and TRBJ1-1 provide the parts outside the CDR3, is SQTIHQWPATLVQPVGSPLSLECTVEGTSNPNLYWYRQAAGRGLQLLFYSVGIGQISSEVPQNLSASRPQDRQFILSSKKLLLSDSGFYLCAWSGAGEAFFGQGTRLTVV.

The chain combines TRBV7-2 with TRBJ2-3; D is perhaps TRBD2 (6 bases). Germline V gene data show CDR1 as SGHTA and CDR2 as FQGNSA. Trimming cost V 2 bases and J 4 bases, with 13 bases left between them. The CDR3 has 15 residues. CDR3 nucleotides: TGTGCCAGCAGCTTATTTGCGGGAAGCTCAGATACGCAGTATTTT. Protein sequence: CASSLFAGSSDTQYF. Full variable domain (missing parts from reference TRBV7-2 and TRBJ2-3): GAGVSQSPSNKVTEKGKDVELRCDPISGHTALYWYRQSLGQGLEFLIYFQGNSAPDKSGLPSDRFSAERTGGSVSTLTIQRTQQEDSAVYLCASSLFAGSSDTQYFGPGTRLTVL.